Listed below are T cell receptor beta chains from one sample, sequenced in a study of circulating CD8 cells and anti-PD-1 response in melanoma. MiXCR was run by TCRdb on the reads, yielding one entry per CDR3 protein. In the table there are about 1,000 distinct CDR3 sequences, 5.8% of which are singletons. The material was CD8+ T cells from PBMCs, obtained at baseline or after one month of anti-PD-1 therapy (not recorded which). All receptors derive from a human donor with melanoma. Each CDR3 is given with its conserved first and last residue. The D gene is left open where the match is weak. A clone size is listed for some rows: how often the clone was seen (once, few, many), or a class if it is expanded.

size: once; J: TRBJ2-7; D: TRBD1; V: TRBV29-1; CDR3: CSVRTGATYEKYF; DNA: TGCAGCGTTCGGACAGGGGCCACCTACGAGAAATACTTC
size: medium-sized; J: TRBJ2-3; D: .; V: TRBV6-4; CDR3: CASSERGGSTDTQYF; DNA: TGTGCCAGCAGCGAGAGGGGGGGGAGCACAGATACGCAGTATTTT
size: medium-sized; J: TRBJ2-1; D: .; V: TRBV28; CDR3: CASSFGASSYNEQFF; DNA: TGTGCCAGCAGTTTTGGGGCAAGCTCCTACAATGAGCAGTTCTTC
size: large; J: TRBJ1-1; D: .; V: TRBV2; CDR3: CASSEERAEAFF; DNA: TGTGCCAGCAGTGAAGAAAGGGCTGAAGCTTTCTTT
size: large; J: TRBJ2-7; D: .; V: TRBV29-1; CDR3: CSVSGGSSYEQYF; DNA: TGCAGCGTCTCCGGGGGCAGCTCCTACGAGCAGTACTTC
size: large; J: TRBJ2-7; D: TRBD1; V: TRBV28; CDR3: CASSLLGQGMYEQYF; DNA: TGTGCCAGCAGTTTGTTGGGACAGGGGATGTACGAGCAGTACTTC
size: large; J: TRBJ2-3; D: .; V: TRBV19; CDR3: CASSIGLVPDTQYF; DNA: TGTGCCAGTAGTATTGGCCTAGTTCCAGATACGCAGTATTTT
size: .; J: TRBJ2-7; D: .; V: TRBV29-1; CDR3: CSVTTDGDNSEQYF; DNA: TGCAGCGTGACGACGGACGGGGATAATTCCGAGCAGTACTTC
size: medium-sized; J: TRBJ2-2; D: .; V: TRBV27; CDR3: CASSLGGGELFF; DNA: TGTGCCAGCAGTTTGGGTGGCGGGGAGCTGTTTTTT
size: .; J: TRBJ1-4; D: .; V: TRBV19; CDR3: CASSRGTATNEKLFF; DNA: TGTGCCAGTAGTCGTGGGACCGCAACTAATGAAAAACTGTTTTTT
size: few; J: TRBJ2-2; D: TRBD2; V: TRBV4-1; CDR3: CASSQVSGGTNTGELFF; DNA: TGCGCCAGCAGCCAAGTCTCCGGGGGGACCAACACCGGGGAGCTGTTTTTT
size: medium-sized; J: TRBJ2-5; D: TRBD2; V: TRBV28; CDR3: CASSLGSGGPQETQYF; DNA: TGTGCCAGCAGTTTAGGGAGCGGGGGGCCACAAGAGACCCAGTACTTC
size: large; J: TRBJ2-6; D: .; V: TRBV6-1; CDR3: CASSEGDSGANVLTF; DNA: TGTGCCAGCAGTGAAGGGGACTCTGGGGCCAACGTCCTGACTTTC
size: medium-sized; J: TRBJ1-6; D: TRBD1; V: TRBV19; CDR3: CASKDREFYGSPLHF; DNA: TGTGCCAGCAAGGACAGGGAGTTTTATGGTTCACCCCTCCACTTT
size: medium-sized; J: TRBJ2-3; D: .; V: TRBV5-1; CDR3: CASSLAGPGGLDTQYF; DNA: TGCGCCAGCAGCTTGGCGGGGCCGGGGGGCCTAGATACGCAGTATTTT
size: large; J: TRBJ2-3; D: .; V: TRBV7-2; CDR3: CASSLDLGTQYF; DNA: TGTGCCAGCAGCTTAGACTTGGGTACGCAGTATTTT
size: medium-sized; J: TRBJ2-2; D: .; V: TRBV6-1; CDR3: CASSDSDTGELFF; DNA: TGTGCCAGCAGTGATTCGGACACCGGGGAGCTGTTTTTT
size: large; J: TRBJ2-7; D: TRBD1; V: TRBV19; CDR3: CASSIIYVSRDSSYEQYF; DNA: TGTGCCAGTAGTATCATTTATGTTTCCCGGGACAGCTCCTACGAGCAGTACTTC
size: medium-sized; J: TRBJ1-6; D: .; V: TRBV28; CDR3: CASTAPRGPLHF; DNA: TGTGCCAGCACCGCGCCTAGGGGTCCCCTCCACTTT
size: medium-sized; J: TRBJ2-5; D: TRBD2; V: TRBV12-3/TRBV12-4; CDR3: CASTLSGGAGETQYF; DNA: TGTGCCAGCACCCTGAGCGGGGGGGCCGGAGAGACCCAGTACTTC
size: medium-sized; J: TRBJ2-7; D: .; V: TRBV28; CDR3: CASSLITAGLLYEQYF; DNA: TGTGCCAGCAGTTTAATTACGGCTGGTCTTCTGTACGAGCAGTACTTC
size: large; J: TRBJ2-5; D: TRBD1; V: TRBV19; CDR3: CASTSGGRETQYF; DNA: TGTGCCAGTACCTCAGGGGGCAGAGAGACCCAGTACTTC